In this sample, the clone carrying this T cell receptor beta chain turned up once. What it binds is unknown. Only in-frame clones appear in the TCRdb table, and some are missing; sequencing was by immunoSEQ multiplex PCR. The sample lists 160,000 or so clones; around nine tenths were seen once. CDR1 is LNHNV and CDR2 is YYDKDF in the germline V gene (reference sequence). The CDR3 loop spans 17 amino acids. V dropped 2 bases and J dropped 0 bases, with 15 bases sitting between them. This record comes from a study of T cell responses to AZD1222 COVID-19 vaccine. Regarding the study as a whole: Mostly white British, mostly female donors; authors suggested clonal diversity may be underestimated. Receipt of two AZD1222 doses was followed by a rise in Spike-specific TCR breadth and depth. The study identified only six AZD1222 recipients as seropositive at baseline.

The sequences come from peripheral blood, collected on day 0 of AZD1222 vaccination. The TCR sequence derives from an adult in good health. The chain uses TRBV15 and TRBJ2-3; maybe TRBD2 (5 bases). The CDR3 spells CATSRPSRGTSTDTQYF. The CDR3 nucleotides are TGTGCCACCAGCAGACCATCTCGGGGAACTAGCACAGATACGCAGTATTTT.